Below are 25 T cell receptor beta chains sequenced from a single sample in a study of T cell responses to AZD1222 COVID-19 vaccine. Clones were sequenced by immunoSEQ multiplex PCR, and TCRdb holds only the in-frame ones, with some missing. The table shows 110,000 to 150,000 clones, with roughly 92% occurring only once. The material sequenced was peripheral blood, taken on day 0 of AZD1222 vaccination. These receptors were taken from an adult in good health.

This chain connects TRBV6-5 to TRBJ1-1; tentative D call: TRBD1 (5 bases). Per the germline V gene, CDR1 is MNHEY and CDR2 is SVGAGI. The CDR3 has 14 amino acids. Between the trimmed V and J ends, which lost 6 bases and 1 base, there was a span of 12 bases. CDR3 loop: CASRQVAANTEAFF. The DNA for the CDR3 is TGTGCCAGCAGACAGGTCGCCGCGAACACTGAAGCTTTCTTT.

This chain connects TRBV28 to TRBJ2-7; 10 positions agree with TRBD1. Germline V CDR1 and CDR2: MDHEN, SYDVKM. V shed 6 bases, J shed 3 bases, and the junction held 5 bases outside the gene matches. The CDR3 is 14 amino acids. The DNA of the CDR3 is TGTGCCAGCAGGGGACAGGGGACGCGCTACGAGCAGTACTTC. Protein product: CASRGQGTRYEQYF.

The V call is TRBV28, the J call TRBJ2-7, with unresolved D. From germline, CDR1 is MDHEN and CDR2 SYDVKM. This CDR3 contains 13 residues. Trimming removed 6 bases at V and 2 bases at J, with 11 bases between. In DNA form, the CDR3 reads TGTGCCAGCAGCCCTGGACCGGCCTACGAGCAGTACTTC. It codes for CASSPGPAYEQYF.

The V gene is TRBV10-2, the J gene TRBJ2-1; tentatively, D is TRBD1 or TRBD2 (5 bases each). Looked up from germline, CDR1 is WSHSY and CDR2 is SAAADI. Trimming stripped 7 bases from V and 0 bases from J, with 16 bases between. CDR3 length: 16 amino acids. CDR3 region: CASTSRDESSYNEQFF. The CDR3 DNA follows: TGCGCCAGCACCTCAAGGGACGAGAGCTCCTACAATGAGCAGTTCTTC.

This rearrangement joins TRBV27 to TRBJ2-2; D unresolved. The CDR3 length is 16 residues. V was cut by 8 bases and J by 6 bases, with 22 bases left in between. Germline loops: CDR1 MNHEY, CDR2 SMNVEV (reference sequence). CDR3 sequence reads: CASCDRRFFFPGELFF. The CDR3 nucleotides read TGTGCCAGCTGTGATCGGCGGTTTTTTTTTCCCGGGGAGCTGTTTTTT.

This chain uses TRBV7-2 with TRBJ1-1; tentatively, D is TRBD1 (5 bases). The CDR3 runs to 13 residues. The V gene lost 1 base and the J gene lost 6 bases, with 9 bases spanning the gap. The germline gives CDR1 SGHTA, CDR2 FQGNSA. The CDR3 bases are TGTGCCAGCAGCTTAGAAAGAGGGGCTGAAGCTTTCTTT. Encoded protein: CASSLERGAEAFF.

V usage is TRBV7-3 and J usage is TRBJ2-3; D unresolved. V was pared by 3 bases and J by 5 bases, with 6 bases between. CDR3 length: 12 residues. Looked up from germline, CDR1 is SGHTA and CDR2 is FQGTGA. The DNA for the CDR3 is TGTGCCAGCAGCTTCTCCGGAGATACGCAGTATTTT. Protein sequence: CASSFSGDTQYF.

The rearrangement uses TRBV3-1 (or the pseudogene TRBV3-2) and TRBJ2-3, with D possibly TRBD2 on 6 matching bases. Trimming cost V 0 bases and J 2 bases, with 15 bases left between them. Germline-derived CDR1 and CDR2 are LGHDT and YNNKEL (reference sequence). CDR3 length: 17 residues. As DNA, the CDR3 is TGTGCCAGCAGCCAAGAAGGGCGGTTAGCGGCCACAGATACGCAGTATTTT. This translates into CASSQEGRLAATDTQYF.

Here the CDR3 reads CASRARDSLNGKLFF. Written as DNA, the CDR3 is TGTGCAAGTCGCGCGAGGGACAGCCTGAATGGAAAACTGTTTTTT. The genes are TRBV12-2 and TRBJ1-4; TRBD1 is the table's D call, not checked against the DNA. TRBV12-2 is a known pseudogene. The CDR3 length is 15 residues.

On this clone: No DNA is shown, since the ends of the CDR3 on it are uncertain; the CDR3 is the one TCRdb lists. The V call is TRBV19, the J call TRBJ2-1; the D segment call TRBD1 is taken from the table without a DNA check. Germline values: CDR1 LNHDA, CDR2 SQIVND (reference sequence). The CDR3 has 16 residues if both end residues are counted. The CDR3 loop reads CASSTSGRGTYNEQFF.

The rearrangement links TRBV24-1 to TRBJ2-7; 10 bases line up with TRBD2. The germline V gene has CDR1 KGHDR and CDR2 SFDVKD. Trimming at V came to 3 bases and at J to 6 bases, leaving 7 bases not matched to a gene. This CDR3 region has 15 residues. For the CDR3, the DNA is TGTGCCACCAGTGATCCCTCTAGCGGGAGTTTCGAGCAGTACTTC. Residues: CATSDPSSGSFEQYF.

The chain combines TRBV25-1 with TRBJ1-1; D unclear. Trimming removed 6 bases at V and 2 bases at J, with 13 bases between. The CDR3 length is 14 residues. Germline lookup yields CDR1 MGHDK and CDR2 SYGVNS. Here the CDR3 reads CASRSDPLNTEAFF. The CDR3 nucleotides read TGTGCCAGCAGGTCGGATCCTCTTAACACTGAAGCTTTCTTT.

The chain uses TRBV30 and TRBJ2-3; 8 bases align to TRBD2. Germline CDR1 GTSNPN, CDR2 SVGIG (reference sequence). Germline trimming cut 0 bases from V and 5 bases from J; bases unmatched to any gene: 7. The CDR3 has 15 residues. The CDR3 here is CAWSVRAGVVDTQYF. For the CDR3, the DNA is TGTGCCTGGAGTGTACGAGCGGGAGTAGTAGATACGCAGTATTTT.

The rearrangement links TRBV7-7 to TRBJ2-3; maybe TRBD2 (5 bases). CDR1 is SSHAT, CDR2 FNYEAQ, per germline (reference sequence). The CDR3 is made up of 13 amino acids. V was pared by 5 bases and J by 6 bases, with 12 bases between. The CDR3 nucleotides read TGTGCCAGCAGCCTAGATCTAGCTGATACGCAGTATTTT. This gives the protein CASSLDLADTQYF.

Only one count was recorded for this clone. The rearrangement links TRBV10-3 to TRBJ2-6; possible D gene TRBD2, 6 bases. The CDR3 is 18 residues long. The V gene's germline CDR1 is ENHRY and CDR2 SYGVKD. V was shortened by 6 bases and J by 0 bases, with 18 bases between the two germline ends. The CDR3 DNA reads as TGTGCCATCAGCGACGAATTGGGGACTCACTCTGGGGCCAACGTCCTGACTTTC. This encodes CAISDELGTHSGANVLTF.

The V and J genes are TRBV28 and TRBJ1-4; 7 nucleotides align to TRBD1. The CDR3 runs 14 residues. Germline trimming cut 5 bases from V and 5 bases from J; bases unmatched to any gene: 5. Germline V gives CDR1 MDHEN, CDR2 SYDVKM. This chain's CDR3 is CASSLGTVNEKLFF. As DNA, the CDR3 is TGTGCCAGCAGTCTCGGGACAGTGAATGAAAAACTGTTTTTT.

The gene calls are TRBV27 and TRBJ2-7, with D unclear. Deletions cut 6 bases from V and 2 bases from J, with 17 bases between. CDR3 size: 15 residues. Germline V gene sequence: CDR1 MNHEY, CDR2 SMNVEV (reference sequence). The CDR3 spells CASSISGLETYEQYF. In nucleotides, the CDR3 is TGTGCCAGCAGCATCAGTGGGTTGGAAACCTACGAGCAGTACTTC.

This clone was detected only once. This CDR3 reads CASGLAQGVYNEQFF. DNA of the CDR3: TGTGCTAGTGGTTTGGCACAGGGAGTGTACAATGAGCAGTTCTTC. The gene calls are TRBV12-5 and TRBJ2-1; D possibly corresponds to TRBD1 (6 bases). V was trimmed by 1 base and J by 4 bases, leaving 11 bases between them. Per the germline V gene, CDR1 is LGHNT and CDR2 is FRNRAP. The CDR3 sequence is 15 residues long.

This chain uses TRBV2 with TRBJ2-3; D is unresolved. This CDR3 comprises 11 residues. Trimming removed 5 bases from V and 3 bases from J, with 3 bases in between. Germline CDR1 is SNHLY and CDR2 is FYNNEI. The CDR3 nucleotides are TGTGCCAGCAGTCTGACAGATACGCAGTATTTT. It codes for CASSLTDTQYF.

The chain joins TRBV19 to TRBJ1-1; D is possibly TRBD1 (5 bases). CDR3 length: 15 residues. Germline loops: CDR1 LNHDA, CDR2 SQIVND (reference sequence). V lost 7 bases, J lost 0 bases, and 15 bases lay in between. CDR3 residues: CASTSSIRVNTEAFF. CDR3 in DNA: TGTGCCAGTACCAGCAGTATCAGGGTGAACACTGAAGCTTTCTTT.

V usage is TRBV4-2 and J usage is TRBJ2-7, with 10 bases that match TRBD1. Trimming removed 4 bases from V and 6 bases from J; junction bases left unmatched: 6. There are 14 residues in the CDR3. Looked up from germline, CDR1 is LGHNA and CDR2 is YNFKEQ. CDR3 sequence (DNA): TGTGCCAGCAGCCGCCCGGGACAGGGGTTCGAGCAGTACTTC. This gives the protein CASSRPGQGFEQYF.

The chain joins TRBV7-5 to TRBJ2-1; TRBD2 reflects the table's D call only, with no check against the DNA. TRBV7-5 has pseudogene status. The CDR3 consists of 16 residues. The CDR3, as DNA: TGTGCCAGAAGAGCCCCCGGGACTCCGATTCACCATGAGCAGTTCTTC. Its protein is CARRAPGTPIHHEQFF.

The chain links TRBV6-6 to TRBJ2-1; D possibly uses TRBD1 or TRBD2 (5 bases each). CDR1 and CDR2 (germline): MNHNY, SVGAGI (reference sequence). V dropped 6 bases and J dropped 4 bases, with 16 bases sitting between them. The CDR3 has 15 residues. The CDR3 spells CASSRGPTPYNEQFF. Here the CDR3 DNA reads TGTGCCAGCAGCCGGGGACCGACGCCTTACAATGAGCAGTTCTTC.

V gene TRBV28 combines with J gene TRBJ1-2; no clear D gene. V gave up 7 bases and J gave up 8 bases, with 17 bases separating them. The V gene's germline CDR1 is MDHEN and CDR2 SYDVKM. The CDR3 spans 13 residues. CDR3 nucleotide sequence: TGTGCCAGCACCCCCCAGGTCGCGGGAGGCTACACCTTC. It codes for CASTPQVAGGYTF.

This sequence joins TRBV5-1 and TRBJ2-5; D is unclear. The V and J ends lost 5 bases and 3 bases respectively, with 14 bases between them. Germline values: CDR1 SGHRS, CDR2 YFSETQ. The CDR3 runs to 14 residues. Here the CDR3 DNA reads TGCGCCAGCAGAGTCACCGCGGCGGAAGAGACCCAGTACTTC. Protein: CASRVTAAEETQYF.